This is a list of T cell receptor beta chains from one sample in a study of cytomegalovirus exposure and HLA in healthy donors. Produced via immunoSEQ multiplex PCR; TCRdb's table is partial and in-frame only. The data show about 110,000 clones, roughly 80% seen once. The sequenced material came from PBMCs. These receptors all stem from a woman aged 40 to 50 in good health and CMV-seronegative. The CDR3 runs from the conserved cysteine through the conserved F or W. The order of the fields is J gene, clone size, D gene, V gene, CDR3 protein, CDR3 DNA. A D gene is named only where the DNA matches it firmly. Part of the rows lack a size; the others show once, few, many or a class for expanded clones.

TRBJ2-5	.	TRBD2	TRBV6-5	CASSYSSGGAGETQYF	TGTGCCAGCAGTTACTCTTCCGGGGGGGCGGGAGAGACCCAGTACTTC
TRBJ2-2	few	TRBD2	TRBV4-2	CASSQEASGYTGELFF	TGTGCCAGCAGCCAAGAAGCTAGCGGCTACACCGGGGAGCTGTTTTTT
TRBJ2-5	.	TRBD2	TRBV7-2	CASSYSLGGGGGGETQYF	TGTGCCAGCAGCTATTCCCTCGGGGGGGGCGGGGGCGGGGAGACCCAGTACTTC
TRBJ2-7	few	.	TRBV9	CASSARDIPYEQYF	TGTGCCAGCAGCGCTAGGGACATACCCTACGAGCAGTACTTC
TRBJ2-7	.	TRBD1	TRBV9	CASSAGQGLHYEQYF	TGTGCCAGCAGCGCTGGACAGGGTTTGCACTACGAGCAGTACTTC
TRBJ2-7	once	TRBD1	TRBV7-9	CASSSQAYGTGGDEQYF	TGTGCCAGCAGCTCACAGGCGTACGGGACAGGGGGCGACGAGCAGTACTTC
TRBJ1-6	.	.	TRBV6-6	CASRSTSGGHSPLHF	TGTGCCAGCAGATCAACCTCCGGGGGTCATTCACCCCTCCACTTT
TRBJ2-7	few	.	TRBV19	CASSQKEAGGYEQYF	TGTGCCAGTAGCCAAAAGGAGGCTGGAGGTTACGAGCAGTACTTC
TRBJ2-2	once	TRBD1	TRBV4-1	CASSQPGQGIGELFF	TGCGCCAGCAGCCAGCCGGGACAGGGGATCGGGGAGCTGTTTTTT
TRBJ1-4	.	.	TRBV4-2	CASSQVSELFF	TGTGCCAGCAGCCAAGTATCCGAACTGTTTTTT
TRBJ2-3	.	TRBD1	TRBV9	CASSQLQGVGTDTQYF	TGTGCCAGCTCCCAACTCCAGGGGGTTGGCACAGATACGCAGTATTTT
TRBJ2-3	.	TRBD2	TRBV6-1	CGQREPATDTQYF	TGTGGCCAGCGGGAGCCCGCCACAGATACGCAGTATTTT
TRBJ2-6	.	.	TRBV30	CAWSPLGGHGANVLTF	TGTGCCTGGAGTCCCTTAGGTGGACACGGGGCCAACGTCCTGACTTTC
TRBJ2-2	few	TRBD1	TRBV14	CASSIQTGGVNTGELFF	TGTGCCAGCAGTATACAGACAGGGGGTGTAAACACCGGGGAGCTGTTTTTT
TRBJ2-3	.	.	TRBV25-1	CASSEGGLTTDTQYF	TGTGCCAGCAGTGAAGGTGGACTAACCACAGATACGCAGTATTTT
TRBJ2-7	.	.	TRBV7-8	CASSLALAGHPAYEQYF	TGTGCCAGCAGCTTAGCGTTGGCAGGGCACCCCGCCTACGAGCAGTACTTC
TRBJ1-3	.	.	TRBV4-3	CASSQDVEGSGNTIYF	TGCGCCAGCAGCCAAGATGTAGAGGGTTCTGGAAACACCATATATTTT
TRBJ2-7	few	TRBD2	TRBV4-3	CASSYDAKIRGGSYEQYF	TGCGCCAGCAGCTATGACGCCAAGATTCGGGGGGGGTCCTACGAGCAGTACTTC
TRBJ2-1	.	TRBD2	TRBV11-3	CASSLGGLAGGPYNEQFF	TGTGCCAGCAGCTTAGGGGGACTAGCGGGAGGGCCATACAATGAGCAGTTCTTC
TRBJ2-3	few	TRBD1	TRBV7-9	CASSLGQGGTDTQYF	TGTGCCAGCAGCTTAGGACAGGGGGGCACAGATACGCAGTATTTT
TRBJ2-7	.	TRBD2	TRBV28	CASSPLGLASYEQYF	TGTGCCAGCAGTCCACTGGGACTAGCAAGTTACGAGCAGTACTTC
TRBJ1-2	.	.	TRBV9	CASSVGLVTREGMTGYTF	TGTGCCAGCAGCGTAGGATTGGTCACGAGGGAGGGGATGACTGGCTACACCTTC
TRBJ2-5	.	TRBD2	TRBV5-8	CASSLEGAGAWETQYF	TGTGCCAGCAGCTTGGAAGGAGCGGGGGCCTGGGAGACCCAGTACTTC
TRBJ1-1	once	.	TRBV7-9	CASSSNSGAGEAFF	TGTGCCAGCAGCTCCAATTCAGGGGCTGGTGAAGCTTTCTTT
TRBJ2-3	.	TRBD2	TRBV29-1	CSDIRSGRGPDTQYF	TGCAGCGATATCCGTAGCGGGAGGGGCCCAGATACGCAGTATTTT
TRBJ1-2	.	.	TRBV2	CASSQQGDYGYTF	TGTGCCAGCAGCCAACAGGGAGACTATGGCTACACCTTC
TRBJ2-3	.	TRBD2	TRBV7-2	CASSLDHPGLAGGTDTQYF	TGTGCCAGCAGCTTAGATCATCCGGGACTAGCGGGAGGTACAGATACGCAGTATTTT
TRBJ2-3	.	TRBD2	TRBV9	CASSATSGGAEDTQYF	TGTGCCAGCAGCGCTACTAGCGGGGGGGCTGAGGATACGCAGTATTTT
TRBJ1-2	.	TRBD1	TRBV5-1	CASSRTGGLANYGYTF	TGCGCCAGCAGCCGGACAGGGGGATTAGCTAACTATGGCTACACCTTC
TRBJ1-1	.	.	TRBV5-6	CASSPAGSTEAFF	TGTGCCAGCAGTCCTGCGGGGAGCACTGAAGCTTTCTTT
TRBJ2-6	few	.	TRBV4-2	CASSQGRGSGANVLTF	TGTGCCAGCAGCCAAGGTAGAGGCTCTGGGGCCAACGTCCTGACTTTC
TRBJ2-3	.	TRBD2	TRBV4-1	CASSHRTSGRDGDTQYF	TGCGCCAGCAGCCATAGGACTAGCGGGAGAGATGGAGATACGCAGTATTTT
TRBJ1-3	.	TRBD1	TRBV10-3	CAMGQGDTIYF	TGTGCCATGGGACAGGGGGACACCATATATTTT
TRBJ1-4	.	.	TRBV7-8	CASSLVPQGFRNEKLFF	TGTGCCAGCAGCTTAGTCCCGCAGGGGTTCAGGAATGAAAAACTGTTTTTT
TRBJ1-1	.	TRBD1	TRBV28	CASRYHRGLGNTEAFF	TGTGCCAGCAGATACCACAGGGGGCTAGGAAACACTGAAGCTTTCTTT
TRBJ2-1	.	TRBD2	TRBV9	CASSVEAGLDYNEQFF	TGTGCCAGCAGCGTAGAAGCGGGATTAGACTACAATGAGCAGTTCTTC
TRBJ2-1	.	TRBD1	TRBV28	CASRPGQGGEQFF	TGTGCCAGCAGACCCGGACAGGGAGGAGAGCAGTTCTTC
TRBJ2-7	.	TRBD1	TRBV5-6	CASSKGARVYEQYF	TGTGCCAGCAGCAAGGGGGCCCGGGTCTACGAGCAGTACTTC
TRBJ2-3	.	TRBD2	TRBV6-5	CASSGGERTDTQYF	TGTGCCAGCTCGGGAGGGGAGCGAACAGATACGCAGTATTTT
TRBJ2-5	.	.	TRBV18	CASSKSSRQVETQYF	TGTGCCAGCTCGAAGTCGAGCAGGCAGGTGGAGACCCAGTACTTC
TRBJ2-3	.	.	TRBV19	CASSTGAGGSTDTQYF	TGTGCCAGTTCCACTGGGGCAGGTGGAAGCACAGATACGCAGTATTTT
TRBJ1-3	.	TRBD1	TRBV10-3	CAITETGSGNTIYF	TGTGCCATCACCGAGACAGGGTCTGGAAACACCATATATTTT
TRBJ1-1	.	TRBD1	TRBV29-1	CSVDPRTGLNTEAFF	TGCAGCGTTGATCCTCGGACAGGGCTGAACACTGAAGCTTTCTTT
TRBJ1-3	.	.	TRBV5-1	CASSSRDPSFSGNTIYF	TGCGCCAGCAGCTCCCGGGATCCTTCCTTCTCTGGAAACACCATATATTTT
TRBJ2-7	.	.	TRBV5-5	CASSGGPGSSYEQYF	TGTGCCAGCAGCGGTGGACCGGGGAGCTCCTACGAGCAGTACTTC
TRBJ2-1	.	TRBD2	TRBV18	CASSPPRVAGNSYNEQFF	TGTGCCAGCTCACCACCCAGGGTAGCGGGGAACTCCTACAATGAGCAGTTCTTC
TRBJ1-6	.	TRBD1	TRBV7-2	CASSLLQGANSPLHF	TGTGCCAGCAGCTTGTTACAGGGGGCGAACTCACCCCTCCACTTT
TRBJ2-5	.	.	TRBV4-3	CASSQVLSSSGTQYF	TGCGCCAGCAGCCAAGTGCTTTCCTCATCGGGGACCCAGTACTTC
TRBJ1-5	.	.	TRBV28	CASSRKGGHQPQHF	TGTGCCAGCAGCAGAAAAGGGGGTCATCAGCCCCAGCATTTT
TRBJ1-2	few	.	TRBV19	CASSIAETQIYGYTF	TGTGCCAGTAGTATAGCGGAGACTCAGATCTATGGCTACACCTTC
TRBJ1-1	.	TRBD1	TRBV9	CASSALTGGITEAFF	TGTGCCAGCAGCGCCTTGACAGGGGGCATCACTGAAGCTTTCTTT
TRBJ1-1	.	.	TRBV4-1	CASSQLQGNTEAFF	TGCGCCAGCAGCCAACTTCAGGGGAACACTGAAGCTTTCTTT
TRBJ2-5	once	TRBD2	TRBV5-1	CASSSAGGEETQYF	TGCGCCAGCAGCTCAGCGGGAGGGGAGGAGACCCAGTACTTC
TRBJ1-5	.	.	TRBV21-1	CASSKPRAGDNQPQHF	TGTGCCAGCAGCAAACCGCGGGCAGGAGACAATCAGCCCCAGCATTTT
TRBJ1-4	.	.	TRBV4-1	CASSPVEQGNEKLFF	TGCGCCAGCAGCCCGGTAGAACAGGGCAATGAAAAACTGTTTTTT
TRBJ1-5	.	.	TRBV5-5	CASSPYRPDAGPQHF	TGTGCCAGCAGTCCCTATAGACCGGACGCGGGGCCCCAGCATTTT